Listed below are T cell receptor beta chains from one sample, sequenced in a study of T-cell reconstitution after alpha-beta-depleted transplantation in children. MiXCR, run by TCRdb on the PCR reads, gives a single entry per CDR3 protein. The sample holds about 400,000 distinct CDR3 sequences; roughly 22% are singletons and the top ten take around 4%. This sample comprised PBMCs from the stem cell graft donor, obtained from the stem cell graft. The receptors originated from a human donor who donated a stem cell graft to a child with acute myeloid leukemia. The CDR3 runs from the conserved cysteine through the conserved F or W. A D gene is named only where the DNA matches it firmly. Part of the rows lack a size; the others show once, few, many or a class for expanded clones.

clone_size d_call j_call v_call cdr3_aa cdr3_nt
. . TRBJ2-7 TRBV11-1 CASSPFTGRSPGPYEQYF TGTGCCAGTAGCCCCTTCACCGGGCGGAGCCCAGGACCCTACGAGCAGTACTTC
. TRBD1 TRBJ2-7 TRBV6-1 CASRGAGQGGSSYEQYF TGTGCCAGCCGAGGCGCCGGACAGGGGGGTAGCTCCTACGAGCAGTACTTC
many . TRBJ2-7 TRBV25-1 CASSDGGVYSYEQYF TGTGCCAGCAGTGACGGCGGGGTTTACTCCTACGAGCAGTACTTC
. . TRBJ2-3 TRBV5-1 CASSSDGARTDTQYF TGCGCCAGCAGCAGTGACGGGGCACGCACAGATACGCAGTATTTT
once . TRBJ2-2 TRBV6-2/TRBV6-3 CASSYRWSTGELFF TGTGCCAGCAGTTACCGGTGGTCGACCGGGGAGCTGTTTTTT
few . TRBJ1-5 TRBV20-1 CSAKQGNQPQHF TGCAGTGCAAAGCAGGGCAATCAGCCCCAGCATTTT
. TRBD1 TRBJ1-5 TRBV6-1 CASSPDRGWDQPQHF TGTGCCAGCAGTCCGGACAGGGGATGGGATCAGCCCCAGCATTTT
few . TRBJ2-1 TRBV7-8 CASSFQGGGQFF TGTGCCAGCAGCTTTCAGGGGGGGGGGCAGTTCTTC
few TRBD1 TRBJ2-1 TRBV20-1 CSARVGQGENYNEQFF TGCAGTGCTAGGGTCGGACAGGGGGAAAACTACAATGAGCAGTTCTTC
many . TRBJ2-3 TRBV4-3 CASSHRGTDTQYF TGCGCCAGCAGCCATCGCGGCACAGATACGCAGTATTTT
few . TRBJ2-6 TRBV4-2 CASSQRKDGSIGNVLTF TGTGCCAGCAGCCAAAGGAAAGACGGGTCTATTGGCAACGTCCTGACTTTC
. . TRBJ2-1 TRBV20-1 CSARDPRVGRNNNEQFF TGCAGTGCTAGAGATCCCCGGGTTGGGCGGAATAACAATGAGCAGTTCTTC
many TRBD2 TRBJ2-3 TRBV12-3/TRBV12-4 CASTGLVRDTQYF TGTGCCAGCACGGGACTAGTTCGAGATACGCAGTATTTT
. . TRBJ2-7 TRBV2 CASSEWERKQYF TGTGCCAGCAGTGAATGGGAGCGGAAGCAGTACTTC
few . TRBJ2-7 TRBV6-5 CASSYPSVQNSLSSYEQYF TGTGCCAGCAGTTATCCTAGCGTTCAGAATTCTCTTAGCTCCTACGAGCAGTACTTC
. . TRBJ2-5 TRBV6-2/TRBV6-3 CASSYRLRTETQYF TGTGCCAGCAGTTATCGCCTCAGGACGGAGACCCAGTACTTC
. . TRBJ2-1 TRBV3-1 CASSQGLGGGAYNEQFF TGTGCCAGCAGCCAAGGCCTAGGTGGGGGGGCTTACAATGAGCAGTTCTTC
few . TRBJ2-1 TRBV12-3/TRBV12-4 CASSRDYSPNNEQFF TGTGCCAGCAGTCGCGACTACTCACCAAACAATGAGCAGTTCTTC
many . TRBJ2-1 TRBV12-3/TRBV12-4 CASRGWGLSGNEQFF TGTGCCAGCAGGGGTTGGGGTTTGTCGGGGAATGAGCAGTTCTTC
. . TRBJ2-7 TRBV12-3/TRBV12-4 CASSLRGGSEQYF TGTGCCAGCAGTTTGAGGGGGGGGAGCGAGCAGTACTTC
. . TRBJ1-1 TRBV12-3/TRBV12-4 CASNTGGEAFF TGTGCCAGCAACACGGGAGGTGAAGCTTTCTTT
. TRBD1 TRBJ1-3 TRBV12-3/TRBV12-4 CASSLRPGQVSGNTIYF TGTGCCAGCAGCCTAAGACCGGGACAGGTCTCTGGAAACACCATATATTTT
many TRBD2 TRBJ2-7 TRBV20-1 CSAARAGATYEQYF TGCAGTGCTGCGAGGGCGGGAGCAACGTACGAGCAGTACTTC
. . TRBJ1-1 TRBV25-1 CASSASRDTEAFF TGTGCCAGCAGTGCTTCCAGGGACACTGAAGCTTTCTTT
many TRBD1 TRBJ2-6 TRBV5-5 CASSWTGAGANVLTF TGTGCCAGCAGCTGGACAGGGGCTGGGGCCAACGTCCTGACTTTC
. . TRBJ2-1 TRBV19 CASLRGKSNEQFF TGTGCCAGCCTTAGAGGGAAGAGCAATGAGCAGTTCTTC
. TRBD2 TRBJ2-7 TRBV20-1 CSAVSGRAYEQYF TGCAGTGCCGTTAGCGGGAGGGCCTACGAGCAGTACTTC
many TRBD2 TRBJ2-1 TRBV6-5 CASRSPGLAENEQFF TGTGCCAGCAGGTCCCCGGGACTAGCGGAAAATGAGCAGTTCTTC
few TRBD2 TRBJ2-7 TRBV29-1 CSVEDQSGSSYEQYF TGCAGCGTTGAAGATCAAAGCGGGAGTAGCTACGAGCAGTACTTC
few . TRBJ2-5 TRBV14 CASSHAVSTETQYF TGTGCCAGCAGCCACGCCGTCTCCACAGAGACCCAGTACTTC
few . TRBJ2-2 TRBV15 CATSRDRLNTGELFF TGTGCCACCAGCAGAGATCGGCTGAACACCGGGGAGCTGTTTTTT
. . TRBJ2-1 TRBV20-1 CSARFGSYNEQFF TGCAGTGCTAGGTTTGGGAGCTACAATGAGCAGTTCTTC
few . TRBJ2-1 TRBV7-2 CASSRSAGSSYNEQFF TGTGCCAGCAGCCGGTCGGCGGGAAGCTCCTACAATGAGCAGTTCTTC
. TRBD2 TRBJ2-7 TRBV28 CASSYQLAPYEQYF TGTGCCAGCAGTTATCAACTAGCGCCATACGAGCAGTACTTC
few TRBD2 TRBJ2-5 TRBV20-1 CSAIVAGVETQYF TGCAGTGCTATAGTAGCGGGAGTAGAGACCCAGTACTTC
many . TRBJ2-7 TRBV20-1 CSASSQGLGYEQYF TGCAGTGCTAGCAGTCAGGGTCTAGGCTACGAGCAGTACTTC
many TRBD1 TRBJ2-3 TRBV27 CASSRTGATDTQYF TGTGCCAGCAGTCGGACAGGGGCGACAGATACGCAGTATTTT
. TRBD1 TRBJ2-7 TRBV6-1 CASARDSTYEQYF TGTGCCAGCGCCCGGGACAGCACCTACGAGCAGTACTTC
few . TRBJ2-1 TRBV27 CASSLGWGEQFF TGTGCCAGCAGTTTAGGGTGGGGAGAGCAGTTCTTC
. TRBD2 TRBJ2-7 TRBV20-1 CSASFLPRASGRYEQYF TGCAGTGCTAGTTTTCTCCCCCGGGCTAGCGGGAGGTACGAGCAGTACTTC
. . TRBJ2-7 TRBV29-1 CSVVIYSVSYEQYF TGCAGCGTCGTTATCTACTCTGTCTCCTACGAGCAGTACTTC
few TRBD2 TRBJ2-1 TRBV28 CASSFGLAILPTYNEQFF TGTGCCAGCAGTTTTGGACTAGCGATTCTTCCAACCTACAATGAGCAGTTCTTC
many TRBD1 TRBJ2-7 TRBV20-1 CSASGDRGGWGLSEQYF TGCAGTGCTAGCGGGGACAGGGGGGGATGGGGATTGAGTGAGCAGTACTTC
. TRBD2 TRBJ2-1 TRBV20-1 CSARMGTSSTNEQFF TGCAGTGCTAGAATGGGGACTAGCTCTACCAATGAGCAGTTCTTC
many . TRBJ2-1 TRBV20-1 CSAPGAGVPNEQFF TGCAGTGCTCCAGGGGCGGGAGTTCCCAATGAGCAGTTCTTC
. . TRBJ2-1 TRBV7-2 CASSLGLAAHNEQFF TGTGCCAGCAGCTTAGGGCTAGCAGCCCACAATGAGCAGTTCTTC
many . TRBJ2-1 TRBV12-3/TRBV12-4 CASSPHTFGEQFF TGTGCCAGCAGTCCACACACCTTTGGTGAGCAGTTCTTC
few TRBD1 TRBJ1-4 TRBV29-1 CSGGTGGDEKLFF TGCAGCGGGGGAACAGGGGGTGATGAAAAACTGTTTTTT
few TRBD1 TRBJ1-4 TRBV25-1 CASSEGQGAEKLFF TGTGCCAGCAGTGAGGGACAGGGGGCTGAAAAACTGTTTTTT
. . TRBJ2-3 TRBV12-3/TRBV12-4 CVSSLGNSGGTDTQYF TGTGTCAGCAGTTTGGGTAACTCGGGAGGCACAGATACGCAGTATTTT
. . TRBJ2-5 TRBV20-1 CSARGPGERETQYF TGCAGTGCTAGAGGGCCGGGAGAGAGGGAGACCCAGTACTTC